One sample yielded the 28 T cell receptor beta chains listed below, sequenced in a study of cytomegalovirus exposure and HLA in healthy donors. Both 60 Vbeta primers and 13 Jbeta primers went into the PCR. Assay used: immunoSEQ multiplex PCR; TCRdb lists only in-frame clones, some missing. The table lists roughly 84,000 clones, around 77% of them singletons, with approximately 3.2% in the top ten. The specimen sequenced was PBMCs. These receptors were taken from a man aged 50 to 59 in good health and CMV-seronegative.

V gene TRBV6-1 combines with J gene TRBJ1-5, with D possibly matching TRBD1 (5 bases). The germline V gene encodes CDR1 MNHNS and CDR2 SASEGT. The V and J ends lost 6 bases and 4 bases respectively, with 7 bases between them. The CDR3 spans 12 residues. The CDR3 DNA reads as TGTGCCAGCAGAAGACAGAATCAGCCCCAGCATTTT. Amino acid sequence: CASRRQNQPQHF.

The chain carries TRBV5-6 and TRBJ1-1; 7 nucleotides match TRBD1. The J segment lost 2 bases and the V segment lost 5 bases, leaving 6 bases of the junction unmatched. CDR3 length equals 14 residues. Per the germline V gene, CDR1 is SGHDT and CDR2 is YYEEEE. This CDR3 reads CASRFGTANTEAFF. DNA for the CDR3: TGTGCCAGCAGATTCGGGACAGCCAACACTGAAGCTTTCTTT.

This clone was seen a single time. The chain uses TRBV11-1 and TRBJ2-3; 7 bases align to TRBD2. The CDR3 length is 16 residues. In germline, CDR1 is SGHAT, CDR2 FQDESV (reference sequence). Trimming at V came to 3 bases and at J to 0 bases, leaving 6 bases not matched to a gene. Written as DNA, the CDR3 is TGTGCCAGCAGCTTCGCTAGCGGCGGGAGCACAGATACGCAGTATTTT. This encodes CASSFASGGSTDTQYF. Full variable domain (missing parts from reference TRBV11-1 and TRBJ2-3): EAEVAQSPRYKITEKSQAVAFWCDPISGHATLYWYRQILGQGPELLVQFQDESVVDDSQLPKDRFSAERLKGVDSTLKIQPAELGDSAMYLCASSFASGGSTDTQYFGPGTRLTVL.

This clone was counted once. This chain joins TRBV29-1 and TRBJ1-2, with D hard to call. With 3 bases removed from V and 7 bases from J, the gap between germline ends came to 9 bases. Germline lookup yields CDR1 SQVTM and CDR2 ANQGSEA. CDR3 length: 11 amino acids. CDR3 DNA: TGCAGCGTTGACGGGGATGGTGGCTACACCTTC. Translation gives CSVDGDGGYTF. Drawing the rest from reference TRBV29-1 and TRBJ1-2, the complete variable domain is SAVISQKPSRDICQRGTSLTIQCQVDSQVTMMFWYRQQPGQSLTLIATANQGSEATYESGFVIDKFPISRPNLTFSTLTVSNMSPEDSSIYLCSVDGDGGYTFGSGTRLTVV.

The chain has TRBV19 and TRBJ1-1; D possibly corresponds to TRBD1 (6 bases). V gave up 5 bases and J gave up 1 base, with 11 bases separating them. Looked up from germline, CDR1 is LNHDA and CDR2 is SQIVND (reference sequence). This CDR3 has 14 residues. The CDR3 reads CASSGPTGNTEAFF. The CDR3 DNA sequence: TGTGCCAGTAGTGGACCGACAGGGAACACTGAAGCTTTCTTT. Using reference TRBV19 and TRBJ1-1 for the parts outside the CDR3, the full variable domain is DGGITQSPKYLFRKEGQNVTLSCEQNLNHDAMYWYRQDPGQGLRLIYYSQIVNDFQKGDIAEGYSVSREKKESFPLTVTSAQKNPTAFYLCASSGPTGNTEAFFGQGTRLTVV.

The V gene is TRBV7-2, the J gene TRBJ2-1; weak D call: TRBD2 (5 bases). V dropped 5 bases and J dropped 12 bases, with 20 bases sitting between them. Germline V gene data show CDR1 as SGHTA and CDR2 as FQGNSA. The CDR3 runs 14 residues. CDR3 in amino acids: CASSPEGLMKTQFF. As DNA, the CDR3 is TGTGCCAGCAGCCCCGAGGGTTTGATGAAGACGCAGTTCTTC.

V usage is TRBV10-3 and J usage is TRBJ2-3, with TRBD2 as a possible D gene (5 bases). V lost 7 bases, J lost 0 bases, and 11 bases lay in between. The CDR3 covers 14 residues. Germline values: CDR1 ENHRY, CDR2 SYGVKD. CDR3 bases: TGTGCCATCATGTCACTAGGTAGCACAGATACGCAGTATTTT. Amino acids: CAIMSLGSTDTQYF.

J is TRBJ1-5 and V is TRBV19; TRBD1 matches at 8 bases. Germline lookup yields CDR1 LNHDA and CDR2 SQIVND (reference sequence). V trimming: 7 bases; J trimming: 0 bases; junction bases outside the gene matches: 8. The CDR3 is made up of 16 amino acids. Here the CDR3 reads CASNGQGAVSNQPQHF. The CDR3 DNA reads TGTGCCAGTAACGGGCAGGGGGCGGTTAGCAATCAGCCCCAGCATTTT.

The CDR3 nucleotides are TGCGCCAGCAGTGACGGGTCGACCTTATCAGATACGCAGTATTTT. This encodes CASSDGSTLSDTQYF. The rearrangement joins TRBV10-1 to TRBJ2-3; no clear D. Trimming stripped 3 bases from V and 4 bases from J, with 14 bases between. Germline CDR1 and CDR2: WNHNN and SYGVQD (reference sequence). The CDR3 is 15 residues long.

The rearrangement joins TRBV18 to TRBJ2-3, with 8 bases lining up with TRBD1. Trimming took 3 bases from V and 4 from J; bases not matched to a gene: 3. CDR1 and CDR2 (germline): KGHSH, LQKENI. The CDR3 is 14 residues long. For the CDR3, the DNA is TGTGCCAGCTCACCCTCGACAGGGGCAGATACGCAGTATTTT. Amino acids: CASSPSTGADTQYF.

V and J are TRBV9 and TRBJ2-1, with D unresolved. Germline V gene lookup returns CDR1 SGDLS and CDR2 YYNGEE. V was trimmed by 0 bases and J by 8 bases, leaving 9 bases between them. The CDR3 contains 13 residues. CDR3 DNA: TGTGCCAGCAGCGTAGGAGGCCAGTATGAGCAGTTCTTC. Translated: CASSVGGQYEQFF.

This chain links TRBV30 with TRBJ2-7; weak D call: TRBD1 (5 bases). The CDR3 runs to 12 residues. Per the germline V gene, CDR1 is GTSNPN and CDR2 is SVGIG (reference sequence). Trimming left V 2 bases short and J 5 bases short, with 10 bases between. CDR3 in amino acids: CAWSKGPHEQYF. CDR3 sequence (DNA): TGTGCCTGGAGTAAGGGGCCTCACGAGCAGTACTTC.

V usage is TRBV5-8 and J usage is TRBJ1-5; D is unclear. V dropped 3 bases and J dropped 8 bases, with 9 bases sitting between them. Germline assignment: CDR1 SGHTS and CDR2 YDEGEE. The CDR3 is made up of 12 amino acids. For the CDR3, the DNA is TGTGCCAGCAGCTCATCACTGAAGCCCCAGCATTTT. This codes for CASSSSLKPQHF.

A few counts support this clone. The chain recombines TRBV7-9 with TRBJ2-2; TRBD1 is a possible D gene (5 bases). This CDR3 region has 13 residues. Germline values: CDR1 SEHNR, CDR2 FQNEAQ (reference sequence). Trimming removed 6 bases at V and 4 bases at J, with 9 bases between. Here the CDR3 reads CASRGVATGELFF. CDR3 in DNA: TGTGCCAGCAGAGGGGTTGCCACCGGGGAGCTGTTTTTT.

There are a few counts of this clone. CDR3 bases: TGTGCCTGGAGTGTAGCGAACACTGAAGCTTTCTTT. It translates to CAWSVANTEAFF. The V and J genes are TRBV30 and TRBJ1-1; D is undetermined. The V end was cut by 0 bases, the J end by 1 base, with 3 bases between. The CDR3 length is 12 residues. From germline, CDR1 is GTSNPN and CDR2 SVGIG (reference sequence).

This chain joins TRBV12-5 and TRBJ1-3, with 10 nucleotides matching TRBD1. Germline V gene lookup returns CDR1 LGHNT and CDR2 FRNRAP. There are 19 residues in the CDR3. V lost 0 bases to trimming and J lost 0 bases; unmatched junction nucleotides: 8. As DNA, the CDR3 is TGTGCTAGTGGTTTGGTACGGGGACAGGGGACATACTCTGGAAACACCATATATTTT. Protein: CASGLVRGQGTYSGNTIYF. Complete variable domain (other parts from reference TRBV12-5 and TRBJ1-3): DARVTQTPRHKVTEMGQEVTMRCQPILGHNTVFWYRQTMMQGLELLAYFRNRAPLDDSGMPKDRFSAEMPDATLATLKIQPSEPRDSAVYFCASGLVRGQGTYSGNTIYFGEGSWLTVV.

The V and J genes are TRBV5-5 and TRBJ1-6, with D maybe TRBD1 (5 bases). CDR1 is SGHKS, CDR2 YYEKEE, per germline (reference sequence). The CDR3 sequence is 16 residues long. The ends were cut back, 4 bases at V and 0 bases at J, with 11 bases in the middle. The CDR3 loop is CASSQQDRSYNSPLHF. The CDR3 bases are TGTGCCAGCAGCCAACAGGACCGCTCCTATAATTCACCCCTCCACTTT.

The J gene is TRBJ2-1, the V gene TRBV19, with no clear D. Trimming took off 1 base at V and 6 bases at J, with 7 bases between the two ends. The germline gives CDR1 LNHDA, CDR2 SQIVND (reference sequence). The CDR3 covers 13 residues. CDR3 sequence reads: CASSIAVLNEQFF. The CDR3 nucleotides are TGTGCCAGTAGTATAGCGGTCCTCAATGAGCAGTTCTTC.

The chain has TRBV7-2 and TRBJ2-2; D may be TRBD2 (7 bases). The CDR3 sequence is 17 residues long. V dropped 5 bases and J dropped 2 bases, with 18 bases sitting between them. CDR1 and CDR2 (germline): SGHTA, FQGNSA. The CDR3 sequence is CASSRESGGLNTGELFF. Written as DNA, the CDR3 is TGTGCCAGCAGCCGAGAATCGGGGGGCCTCAACACCGGGGAGCTGTTTTTT.

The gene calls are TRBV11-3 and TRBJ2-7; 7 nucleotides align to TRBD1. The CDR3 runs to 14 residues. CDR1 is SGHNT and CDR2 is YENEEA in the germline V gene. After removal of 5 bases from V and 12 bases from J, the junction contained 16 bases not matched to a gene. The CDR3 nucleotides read TGTGCCAGCAGCAAAACATCCGACAGGGCTGATCGGTACTTC. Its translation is CASSKTSDRADRYF.

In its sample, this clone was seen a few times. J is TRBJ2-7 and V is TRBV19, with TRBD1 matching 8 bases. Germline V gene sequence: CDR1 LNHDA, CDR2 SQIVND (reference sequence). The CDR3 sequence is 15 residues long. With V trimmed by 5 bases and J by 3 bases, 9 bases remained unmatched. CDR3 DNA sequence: TGTGCCAGTAGTCCCCAGGGGGCGTTGGTCTACGAGCAGTACTTC. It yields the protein CASSPQGALVYEQYF.

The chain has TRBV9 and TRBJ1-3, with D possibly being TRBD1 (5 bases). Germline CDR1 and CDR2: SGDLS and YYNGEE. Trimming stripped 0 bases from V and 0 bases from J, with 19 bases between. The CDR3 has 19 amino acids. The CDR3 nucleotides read TGTGCCAGCAGCGTAGGTGGTTCTGGGGGGTCGAGCTCTGGAAACACCATATATTTT. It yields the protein CASSVGGSGGSSSGNTIYF. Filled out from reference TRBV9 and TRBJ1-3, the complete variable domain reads DSGVTQTPKHLITATGQRVTLRCSPRSGDLSVYWYQQSLDQGLQFLIQYYNGEERAKGNILERFSAQQFPDLHSELNLSSLELGDSALYFCASSVGGSGGSSSGNTIYFGEGSWLTVV.

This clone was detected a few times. The CDR3 reads CASRTLNTEAFF. CDR3 sequence (DNA): TGTGCCAGCAGGACTTTGAACACTGAAGCTTTCTTT. This chain uses TRBV6-1 with TRBJ1-1; no clear D. Germline V gene sequence: CDR1 MNHNS, CDR2 SASEGT. This CDR3 has 12 amino acids. The V end lost 6 bases, the J end lost 0 bases, and 5 bases lay between the germline ends.

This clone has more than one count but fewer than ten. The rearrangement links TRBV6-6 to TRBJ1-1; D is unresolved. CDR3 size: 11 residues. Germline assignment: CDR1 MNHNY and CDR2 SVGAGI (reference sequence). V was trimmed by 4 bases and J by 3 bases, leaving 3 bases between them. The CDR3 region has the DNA TGTGCCAGCAGTTCGTACACTGAAGCTTTCTTT. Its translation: CASSSYTEAFF.

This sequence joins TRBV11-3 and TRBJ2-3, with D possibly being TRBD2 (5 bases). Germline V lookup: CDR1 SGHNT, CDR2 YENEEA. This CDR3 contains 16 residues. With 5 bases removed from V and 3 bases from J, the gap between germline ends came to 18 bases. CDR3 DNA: TGTGCCAGCAGCCCGTTTGACACGTCGGGGACAGATACGCAGTATTTT. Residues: CASSPFDTSGTDTQYF.

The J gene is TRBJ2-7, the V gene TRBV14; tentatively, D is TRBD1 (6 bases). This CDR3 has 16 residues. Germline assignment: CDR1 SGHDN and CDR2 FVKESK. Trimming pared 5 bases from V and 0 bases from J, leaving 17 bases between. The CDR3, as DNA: TGTGCCAGCAGCGTTTATCGGGACACCAGCTCCTACGAGCAGTACTTC. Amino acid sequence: CASSVYRDTSSYEQYF.

The CDR3 sequence: CAWSPSTDTQYF. CDR3 in DNA: TGTGCCTGGAGTCCTAGCACAGATACGCAGTATTTT. This chain joins TRBV30 and TRBJ2-3; D unclear. Trimming cost V 2 bases and J 0 bases, with 3 bases left between them. The CDR3 loop spans 12 amino acids. The V gene's germline CDR1 is GTSNPN and CDR2 SVGIG (reference sequence).

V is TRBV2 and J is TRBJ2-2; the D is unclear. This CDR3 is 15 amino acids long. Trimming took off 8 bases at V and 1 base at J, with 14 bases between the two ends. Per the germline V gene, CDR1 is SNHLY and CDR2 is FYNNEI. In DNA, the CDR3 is TGTGCCAGCGGAAGACGACAAGGGAACACCGGGGAGCTGTTTTTT. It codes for CASGRRQGNTGELFF.